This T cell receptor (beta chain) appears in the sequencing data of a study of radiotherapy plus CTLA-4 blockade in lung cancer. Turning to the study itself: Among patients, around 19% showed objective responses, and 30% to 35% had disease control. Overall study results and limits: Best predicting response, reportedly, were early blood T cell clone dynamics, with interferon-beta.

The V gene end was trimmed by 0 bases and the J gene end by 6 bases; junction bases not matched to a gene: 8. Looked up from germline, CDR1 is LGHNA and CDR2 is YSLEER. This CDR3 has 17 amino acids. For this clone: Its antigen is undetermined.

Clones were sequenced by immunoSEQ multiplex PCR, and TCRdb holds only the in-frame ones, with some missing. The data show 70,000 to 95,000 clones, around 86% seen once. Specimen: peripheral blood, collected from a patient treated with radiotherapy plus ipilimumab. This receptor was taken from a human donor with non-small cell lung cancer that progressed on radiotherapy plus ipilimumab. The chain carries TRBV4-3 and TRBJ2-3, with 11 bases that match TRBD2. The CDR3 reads CASSQDRIAGGPDTQYF. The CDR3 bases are TGCGCCAGCAGCCAAGATCGGATAGCGGGGGGGCCTGATACGCAGTATTTT.